These 2 T cell receptor beta chains came from one sample sequenced in a study of blood T cell repertoires in COVID-19. Libraries were prepared by immunoSEQ multiplex PCR; TCRdb keeps only in-frame clonotypes and omits some of them. The table lists about 300,000 clones, about 85% of them singletons. The sequencing sample was made of PBMCs or T cells enriched from blood (not recorded which). The receptors were gathered from a woman in her thirties who had recovered from COVID-19.

The chain has TRBV19 and TRBJ2-7; 11 bases are shared with TRBD1. Unmatched junction bases numbered 5, after V lost 4 bases and J lost 6 bases. From germline, CDR1 is LNHDA and CDR2 SQIVND (reference sequence). This CDR3 is built from 14 residues. CDR3 sequence: CASSTGQGAGEQYF. The CDR3 region has the DNA TGTGCCAGTAGTACCGGACAGGGGGCGGGCGAGCAGTACTTC.

The chain couples TRBV30 to TRBJ1-2, with D unresolved. CDR1 and CDR2 (germline): GTSNPN, SVGIG (reference sequence). With 0 bases removed from V and 4 bases from J, the gap between germline ends came to 15 bases. This CDR3 has 15 amino acids. CDR3 residues: CAWSVGPAPPYGYTF. DNA of the CDR3: TGTGCCTGGAGTGTCGGTCCCGCACCTCCCTATGGCTACACCTTC.